This T cell receptor (beta chain) was recorded in a study of Ad26.COV2.S vaccination and SARS-CoV-2 variants. As to treatment: some 20 received Ad26.COV2.S at low or high dose, single or two shots; five or six received placebo; per-sample allocation not given. Samples came from day 63 after the first vaccine or placebo injection. The data were produced by immunoSEQ multiplex PCR, yet TCRdb's version contains in-frame clones alone and is incomplete. The sample lists 300,000 to 350,000 clones, more than 85% seen once, with roughly 5% in the top ten. V lost 1 base, J lost 1 base, and 17 bases lay in between. CDR1 is SGHAT, CDR2 FQNNGV, per germline. This CDR3 has 18 amino acids.

The sequence came from a person between 18 and 65 years old who received the Ad26.COV2.S COVID-19 vaccine or a placebo. This chain connects TRBV11-2 to TRBJ1-3, with D maybe TRBD1 (6 bases). The sequencing here drew on peripheral blood, taken in a trial of Ad26.COV2.S vaccine versus placebo. CDR3 coding DNA: TGTGCCAGCAGCTTAGGGGGGCGGGATGAAACTTCTGGAAACACCATATATTTT. Translating gives CASSLGGRDETSGNTIYF.